This record looks at one T cell receptor (beta chain) sequence and its context. Its antigen is unidentified. The data are from a study of shared clonotypes between healthy human individuals. Study background: The study enrolled two women and three men aged 18 to 49. Three CD4 naive, three CD4 memory, two CD8 naive and one CD8 memory plate were used per donor.

Study-wide results and caveats: Non-shared clonotypes had lower generation probabilities than clonotypes shared by all four sorted-subset donors.

Assay execution proceeded at the deep level. Using immunoSEQ multiplex PCR, the repertoire was profiled, and TCRdb retains in-frame clones only, with some absent. The table lists about 2.4 million clones, 90% to 95% of them singletons. Trimming took off 8 bases at V and 0 bases at J, with 23 bases between the two ends. The CDR3 extends over 18 amino acids. Looked up from germline, CDR1 is MDHEN and CDR2 is SYDVKM. The J gene is TRBJ1-3, the V gene TRBV28, with D perhaps matching TRBD1 (6 bases). The receptor was isolated from a man in his late teens or twenties in good health. Some clones in this sample may be carry-over from other donors' samples. Specimen: naive CD4+ T cells from PBMCs. Subset: CD45RA+ positively selected. As DNA, the CDR3 is TGTGCCAGCCTGGGAGCATGGGGCGGGGGGCCCTCTGGAAACACCATATATTTT. This sequence encodes CASLGAWGGGPSGNTIYF.